This TCR beta chain originates from a study of blood T cell repertoires in COVID-19. In the study overall: The analysed material was cDNA or gDNA that came from T cells, B-cell-depleted T cells, or PBMCs.

This CDR3 region has 12 residues. V lost 7 bases, J lost 3 bases, and 10 bases lay in between. Germline lookup yields CDR1 MDHEN and CDR2 SYDVKM. Seattle patient enrollment occurred during active infection, with longitudinal follow-up thereafter. Under the authors' procedure: Amplification with reference gene primers provided the estimates of nucleated cell counts. Generated by immunoSEQ multiplex PCR, the TCRdb table keeps only in-frame clones and is missing some. V and J calls and clone size come straight from that table; D and trimming were deduced from the DNA. The sample consists of approximately 300,000 clones, around nine tenths of them appearing once.

The rearrangement joins TRBV28 to TRBJ2-7; the D gene is possibly TRBD2 (6 bases). Source material: peripheral blood. The receptor comes from a woman between 25 and 40 years old with COVID-19, enrolled during active disease. The CDR3: CASMGLYYEQYF. DNA of the CDR3: TGTGCCAGCATGGGACTCTACTACGAGCAGTACTTC.